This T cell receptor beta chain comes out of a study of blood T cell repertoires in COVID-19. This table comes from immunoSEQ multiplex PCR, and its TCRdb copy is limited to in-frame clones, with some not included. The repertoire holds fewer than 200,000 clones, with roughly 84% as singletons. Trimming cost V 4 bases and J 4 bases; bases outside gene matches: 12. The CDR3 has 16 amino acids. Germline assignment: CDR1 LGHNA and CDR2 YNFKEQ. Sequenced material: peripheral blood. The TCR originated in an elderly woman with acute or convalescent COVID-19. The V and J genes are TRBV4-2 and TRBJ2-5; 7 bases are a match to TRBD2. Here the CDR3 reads CASSRGLGGKVETQYF. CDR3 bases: TGTGCCAGCAGCCGCGGCCTGGGAGGGAAGGTAGAGACCCAGTACTTC.